This TCR beta chain was sequenced in a study of blood T cell repertoires in COVID-19. Study in general: Samples representing acute and convalescent COVID-19 were sourced from the United States, Italy and Spain.

Trimming cost V 0 bases and J 0 bases; bases outside gene matches: 0. The CDR3 has 17 residues. Per germline, CDR1 SGHRS and CDR2 YFSETQ. Measured with immunoSEQ multiplex PCR; TCRdb has only the in-frame clones, and not every one. The sample carries roughly 100,000 clones, approximately 89% recorded once. The receptor was isolated from a woman older than 75 in a cohort sampled during active COVID-19. The gene calls are TRBV5-1 and TRBJ2-2, with TRBD2 matching over 12 bases. Source material: peripheral blood. The CDR3 region is CASSLASGGANTGELFF. CDR3 nucleotides: TGCGCCAGCAGCTTGGCTAGCGGGGGGGCGAACACCGGGGAGCTGTTTTTT.